This T cell receptor (beta chain) was captured by sequencing in a study of cytomegalovirus exposure and HLA in healthy donors. Findings of the study overall: A later analysis reported that several of the most significant clusters appeared to be linked to common viral pathogens, among them Epstein-Barr virus. Reportedly, fewer N-insertions than the approximately 610-donor mean appeared in an Asian-associated ancestry cluster in a later analysis. Among TCR beta chains of equal frequency, HLA-associated ones were more clonally expanded in a later analysis. Later analysis demonstrated an association between a missense DCLRE1C variant and TCR beta V- and J-gene trimming.

A remark on this clone: Its cognate antigen is unknown.

Germline V CDR1 and CDR2: SNHLY, FYNNEI. The trim removed 7 bases at V and 3 bases at J, leaving 4 bases unmatched. The CDR3 has 16 amino acids. 60 Vbeta and 13 Jbeta primers were used in PCR. The method was immunoSEQ multiplex PCR; TCRdb's version includes in-frame clones alone and lacks a portion of them. The sample consists of roughly 180,000 clones, 77% of them appearing once. Sequenced input: PBMCs. The rearrangement links TRBV2 to TRBJ2-1; 15 nucleotides line up with TRBD2. This sequence was found in a man between 18 and 35 years old in good health and CMV-seronegative. CDR3 DNA: TGTGCCAGCATGGGACTAGCGGGAGGATTCTACAATGAGCAGTTCTTC. Amino acid sequence: CASMGLAGGFYNEQFF.